The 11 T cell receptor beta chains below come from one sample, sequenced in a study of blood T cell repertoires in COVID-19. TCRdb keeps only in-frame clones here, not all; method: immunoSEQ multiplex PCR. The top ten clones hold 6.5% to 9.5% of a sample with 490,000 or so clones, roughly nine tenths of them seen once. The sequenced sample consisted of PBMCs or T cells enriched from blood (not recorded which). These receptor sequences come from a woman in her fifties or sixties who had recovered from COVID-19.

This clone was detected once. The chain combines TRBV5-1 with TRBJ1-2; weak D call: TRBD1 (6 bases). The CDR3 totals 12 residues. V lost 4 bases and J 6 bases, leaving 10 bases between the germline ends. Germline CDR1 and CDR2: SGHRS and YFSETQ. CDR3 sequence (DNA): TGCGCCAGCAGCCCGAAGGGGGATGGCTACACCTTC. Translating it yields CASSPKGDGYTF. Drawing the rest from reference TRBV5-1 and TRBJ1-2, the complete variable domain is KAGVTQTPRYLIKTRGQQVTLSCSPISGHRSVSWYQQTPGQGLQFLFEYFSETQRNKGNFPGRFSGRQFSNSRSEMNVSTLELGDSALYLCASSPKGDGYTFGSGTRLTVV.

This clone was seen more than once but under ten times. The chain joins TRBV10-2 to TRBJ1-2; D gene ambiguous. This CDR3 spans 14 amino acids. Deletions cut 4 bases from V and 0 bases from J, with 9 bases between. CDR1 is WSHSY and CDR2 is SAAADI in the germline V gene. The CDR3 region is CASSGGPTNYGYTF. In DNA form, the CDR3 reads TGCGCCAGCAGTGGAGGGCCCACTAACTATGGCTACACCTTC.

The chain combines TRBV5-1 with TRBJ2-3; D perhaps matches TRBD2 (6 bases). Trimming pared 7 bases from V and 2 bases from J, leaving 11 bases between. The germline V gene encodes CDR1 SGHRS and CDR2 YFSETQ. This CDR3 contains 13 residues. The CDR3: CASRLGVTDTQYF. Here the CDR3 DNA reads TGCGCCAGCCGACTAGGGGTCACAGATACGCAGTATTTT.

This clone was detected only a few times. The gene calls are TRBV24-1 and TRBJ2-5, with D uncertain. V lost 1 base to trimming and J lost 5 bases, with 7 bases between them. The CDR3 length is 13 residues. Germline V gene lookup returns CDR1 KGHDR and CDR2 SFDVKD. As DNA, the CDR3 is TGTGCCACCAGTGATTTTAACGGGGAGACCCAGTACTTC. It is translated as CATSDFNGETQYF.

This clone was seen more than once but under ten times. DNA for the CDR3: TGTGCCTGGAGTCGACAGGGGGTTTCACCCCTCCACTTT. Its translation: CAWSRQGVSPLHF. The chain uses TRBV30 and TRBJ1-6; 9 bases are shared with TRBD1. Looked up from germline, CDR1 is GTSNPN and CDR2 is SVGIG (reference sequence). The CDR3 extends over 13 amino acids. The trim removed 2 bases at V and 9 bases at J, leaving 2 bases unmatched.

The chain employs TRBV25-1 and TRBJ1-6, with D perhaps TRBD1 (6 bases). CDR1 MGHDK and CDR2 SYGVNS come from the germline V gene. The V end lost 2 bases, the J end lost 2 bases, and 10 bases lay between the germline ends. The CDR3 length is 16 residues. The CDR3 reads CASSEGWTAYNSPLHF. In nucleotides, the CDR3 is TGTGCCAGCAGTGAAGGTTGGACAGCCTATAATTCACCCCTCCACTTT.

This clone was detected only once. This chain links TRBV7-2 with TRBJ2-7; tentative D call: TRBD1 (6 bases). Germline V CDR1 and CDR2: SGHTA, FQGNSA. Trimming pared 10 bases from V and 4 bases from J, leaving 17 bases between. CDR3 size: 13 residues. As DNA, the CDR3 is TGTGCCACCTCGAGGGGGTTGTTATACGAGCAGTACGTC. Its translation: CATSRGLLYEQYV.

This clone was recorded only once. The J gene is TRBJ2-5, the V gene TRBV5-1; 9 nucleotides match TRBD1. The CDR3 covers 15 residues. Germline lookup yields CDR1 SGHRS and CDR2 YFSETQ. J lost 3 bases, V lost 2 bases, and 5 bases had no gene match. The CDR3 coding sequence is TGCGCCAGCAGCTTAAATGGACAGGGGAAAGAGACCCAGTACTTC. Translation gives CASSLNGQGKETQYF.

The rearrangement uses TRBV6-5 and TRBJ1-5, with D unclear. CDR3 length equals 12 residues. Looked up from germline, CDR1 is MNHEY and CDR2 is SVGAGI. Trimming took off 11 bases at V and 5 bases at J, with 13 bases between the two ends. The CDR3 here is CAASGTYQPQHF. The CDR3, as DNA: TGTGCCGCCAGCGGTACTTATCAGCCCCAGCATTTT.

V and J are TRBV11-2 and TRBJ1-4, with 8 bases identical to TRBD1. Germline CDR1 is SGHAT and CDR2 is FQNNGV. This CDR3 region has 17 residues. V shed 5 bases and J 8 bases; nucleotides not matched to a gene: 16. Here the CDR3 reads CASSTYRRGRLGEKLFF. DNA of the CDR3: TGTGCCAGCAGCACCTACCGCAGGGGGCGGTTAGGCGAAAAACTGTTTTTT. The entire variable domain, with the rest obtained from reference TRBV11-2 and TRBJ1-4, is as follows: EAGVAQSPRYKIIEKRQSVAFWCNPISGHATLYWYQQILGQGPKLLIQFQNNGVVDDSQLPKDRFSAERLKGVDSTLKIQPAKLEDSAVYLCASSTYRRGRLGEKLFFGSGTQLSVL.

The chain has TRBV5-6 and TRBJ1-2; D perhaps matches TRBD1 (6 bases). Trimming took 1 base from V and 3 from J, leaving 13 bases between them. The V gene's germline CDR1 is SGHDT and CDR2 YYEEEE. The length of the CDR3 is 15 residues. In DNA, the CDR3 is TGTGCCAGCAGCTTGCGCGTACAGGGTTACTATGGCTACACCTTC. Protein sequence: CASSLRVQGYYGYTF.